This T cell receptor beta chain originates from a study of cytomegalovirus exposure and HLA in healthy donors. CDR1 is KGHSH, CDR2 LQKENI, per germline. V lost 3 bases and J lost 4; bases outside the gene matches: 7. This CDR3 spans 15 amino acids. Of note for this clone: Its antigen is undetermined.

Healthy individuals who donated bone marrow served as the donors. A multiplex PCR was run with 60 Vbeta primers and 13 Jbeta primers. Measured with immunoSEQ multiplex PCR; TCRdb has only the in-frame clones, and not every one. The profile shows 65,000 to 100,000 clones, roughly 80% of them singletons. General observations from the study: Sequencing likely generated an artifact that appeared as a cluster of highly shared sequence variants. The authors reported that TCR beta sequences could predict HLA-A and HLA-B alleles. These predictions were accurate for most subjects in the first cohort. Later examination showed HLA-associated TCR beta chains had greater clonal expansion than equally common others.

The receptor's source is a woman aged 40 to 49 in good health and CMV-seropositive. This chain links TRBV18 with TRBJ2-7; TRBD1 matches 9 bases. The sample was PBMCs. This CDR3 reads CASSPLPGQGYEQYF. For the CDR3, the DNA is TGTGCCAGCTCACCCCTGCCGGGACAGGGTTACGAGCAGTACTTC.